The text below deals with one T cell receptor (beta chain). TCRdb's copy holds only in-frame clones and misses some; the assay was immunoSEQ multiplex PCR. This sample has 350,000 or so clones; roughly 85% occur once, and the top ten carry around 4.5%. This entry comes from a study of blood T cell repertoires in COVID-19. At the level of the study: Acute and convalescent COVID-19 specimens originated in the United States, Italy and Spain.

There are 14 residues in the CDR3. The germline V gene encodes CDR1 LNHNV and CDR2 YYDKDF (reference sequence). Trimming left V 1 base short and J 5 bases short, with 9 bases between. Sequencing input: PBMCs or T cells enriched from blood (not recorded which). The clonotype was recovered from a woman between 35 and 50 years old with acute COVID-19. The rearrangement links TRBV15 to TRBJ1-5; perhaps TRBD1 as D (5 bases). The CDR3 DNA reads TGTGCCACCAGCAGAGCCCAGGGCGATCAGCCCCAGCATTTT. Its translation is CATSRAQGDQPQHF.